This TCR beta chain was identified in a study of blood T cell repertoires in COVID-19. As processed by the authors: Nucleated cell number was recorded as an estimate derived from reference gene primer amplification. Sequencing used immunoSEQ multiplex PCR; TCRdb keeps in-frame clones, though not all of them. V and J calls and clone size are given by that table; D and trimming were obtained from the DNA. This sample has around 140,000 clones; around 80% occur once, and the top ten carry approximately 16%. Germline values: CDR1 MNHEY, CDR2 SVGAGI. The CDR3 loop spans 15 amino acids. V dropped 5 bases and J dropped 8 bases, with 16 bases sitting between them.

The gene calls are TRBV6-5 and TRBJ1-6; D unresolved. The clonotype was recovered from a human donor with acute or convalescent COVID-19. The donor label of this sample is uncertain. The sample consisted of peripheral blood. CDR3 protein: CASSRGQLLDSPLHF. The DNA of the CDR3 is TGTGCCAGCAGTCGAGGGCAGCTTTTAGATTCACCCCTCCACTTT.